This TCR beta chain was sequenced during a study of blood T cell repertoires in COVID-19. Study information: Samples came from the United States, Italy and Spain, spanning acute and convalescent COVID-19. Sources were T cells, B-cell-depleted T cells, or PBMCs; the material itself was cDNA or gDNA.

The method was immunoSEQ multiplex PCR; TCRdb's version includes in-frame clones alone and lacks a portion of them. This repertoire shows under 350,000 clones, 70% to 90% found once; its top ten account for 9.5% to 12%. V lost 3 bases, J lost 0 bases, and 12 bases lay in between. The CDR3 runs 15 residues. Per the germline V gene, CDR1 is SQVTM and CDR2 is ANQGSEA. This TCR was recovered from a woman in her 70s with acute or convalescent COVID-19. The V call is TRBV29-1, the J call TRBJ1-5; D possibly corresponds to TRBD1 (5 bases). The material sequenced was peripheral blood. DNA of the CDR3: TGCAGCGTTGAGTTTGTAGGGGATAGCAATCAGCCCCAGCATTTT. Its protein is CSVEFVGDSNQPQHF.